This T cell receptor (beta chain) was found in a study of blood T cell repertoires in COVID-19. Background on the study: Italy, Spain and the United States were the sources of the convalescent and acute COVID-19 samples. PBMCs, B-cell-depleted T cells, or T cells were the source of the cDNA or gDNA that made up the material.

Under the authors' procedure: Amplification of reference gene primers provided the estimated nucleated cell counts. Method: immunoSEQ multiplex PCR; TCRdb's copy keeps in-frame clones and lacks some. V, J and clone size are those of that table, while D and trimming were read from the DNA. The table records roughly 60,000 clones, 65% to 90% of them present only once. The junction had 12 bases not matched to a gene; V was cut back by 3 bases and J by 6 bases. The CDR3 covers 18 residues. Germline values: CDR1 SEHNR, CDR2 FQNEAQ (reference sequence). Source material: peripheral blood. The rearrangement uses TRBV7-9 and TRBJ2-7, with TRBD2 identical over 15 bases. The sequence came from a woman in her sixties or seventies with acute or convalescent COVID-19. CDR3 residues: CASSFGLAGGLSPAEQYF. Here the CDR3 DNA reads TGTGCCAGCAGCTTTGGACTAGCGGGGGGGCTAAGTCCCGCCGAGCAGTACTTC.